Presented here are 2 T cell receptor beta chains from one specimen sequenced in a study of immune evolution from preneoplasia to lung adenocarcinoma. Libraries were prepared by immunoSEQ multiplex PCR; TCRdb keeps only in-frame clonotypes and omits some of them. The sample comprises about 4,900 clones, around 76% of which are singletons, and approximately 10% rests with the top ten. Input material: FFPE minimally invasive lung adenocarcinoma tissue. These receptors came from a person aged 60-80 years with lung adenocarcinoma.

The genes are TRBV5-1 and TRBJ2-1; the D gene is possibly TRBD2 (7 bases). Trimming left V 2 bases short and J 7 bases short, with 19 bases between. This CDR3 has 16 residues. CDR1 and CDR2 (germline): SGHRS, YFSETQ. The CDR3 sequence: CASSLGRWGGQNEQFF. The CDR3, as DNA: TGCGCCAGCAGCTTAGGCAGGTGGGGGGGCCAAAATGAGCAGTTCTTC.

This chain connects TRBV7-2 to TRBJ1-1; TRBD1 might be the D (6 bases). The CDR3 sequence is 13 residues long. The V end was cut by 4 bases, the J end by 7 bases, with 13 bases between. The germline gives CDR1 SGHTA, CDR2 FQGNSA. CDR3 coding DNA: TGTGCCAGCAGCTCTAGGGGGAGGCATGAAGCTTTCTTT. Its protein product is CASSSRGRHEAFF.